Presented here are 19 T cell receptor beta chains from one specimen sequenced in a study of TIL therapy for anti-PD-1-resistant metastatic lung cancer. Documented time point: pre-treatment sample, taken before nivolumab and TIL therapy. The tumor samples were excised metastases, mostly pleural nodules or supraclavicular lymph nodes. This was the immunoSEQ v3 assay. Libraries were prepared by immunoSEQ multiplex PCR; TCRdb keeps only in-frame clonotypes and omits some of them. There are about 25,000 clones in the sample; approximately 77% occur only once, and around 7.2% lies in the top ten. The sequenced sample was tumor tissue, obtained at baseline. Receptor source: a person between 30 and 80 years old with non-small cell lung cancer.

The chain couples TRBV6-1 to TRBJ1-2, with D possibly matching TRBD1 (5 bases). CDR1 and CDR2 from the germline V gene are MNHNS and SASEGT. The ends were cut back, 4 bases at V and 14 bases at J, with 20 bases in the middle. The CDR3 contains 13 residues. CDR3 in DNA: TGTGCCAGCAGTGGAGGGACTGACCGTAGTTCAACCTTC. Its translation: CASSGGTDRSSTF.

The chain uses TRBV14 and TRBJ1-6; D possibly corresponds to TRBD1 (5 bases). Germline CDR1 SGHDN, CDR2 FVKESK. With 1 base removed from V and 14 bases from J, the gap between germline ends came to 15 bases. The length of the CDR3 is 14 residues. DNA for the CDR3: TGTGCCAGCAGCCAAGTGGGGCTCCGGGGGGCCCTCCACTTT. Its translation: CASSQVGLRGALHF.

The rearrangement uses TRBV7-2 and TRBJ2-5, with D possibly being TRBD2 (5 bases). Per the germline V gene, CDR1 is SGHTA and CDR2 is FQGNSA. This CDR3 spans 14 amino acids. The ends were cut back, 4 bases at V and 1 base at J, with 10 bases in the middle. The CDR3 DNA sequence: TGTGCCAGCAGCTCGGTACGGGGCCAAGAGACCCAGTACTTC. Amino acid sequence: CASSSVRGQETQYF.

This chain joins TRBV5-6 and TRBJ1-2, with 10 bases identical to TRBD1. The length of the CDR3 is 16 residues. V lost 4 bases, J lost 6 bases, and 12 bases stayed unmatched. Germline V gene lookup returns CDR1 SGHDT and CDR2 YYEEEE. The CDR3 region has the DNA TGTGCCAGCAGCCCTGTTGGGACAGGGGAATCAAATGGCTACACCTTC. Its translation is CASSPVGTGESNGYTF.

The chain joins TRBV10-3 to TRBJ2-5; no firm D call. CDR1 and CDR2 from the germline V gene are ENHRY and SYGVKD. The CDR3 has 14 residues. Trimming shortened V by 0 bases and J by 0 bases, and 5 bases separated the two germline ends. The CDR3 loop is CAISESIYQETQYF. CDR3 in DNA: TGTGCCATCAGTGAGTCGATATACCAAGAGACCCAGTACTTC.

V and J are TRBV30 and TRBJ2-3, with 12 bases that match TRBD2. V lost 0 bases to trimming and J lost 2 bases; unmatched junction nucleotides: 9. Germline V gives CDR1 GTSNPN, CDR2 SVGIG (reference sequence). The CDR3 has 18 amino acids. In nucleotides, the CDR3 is TGTGCCTGGAGTGTAGGCCTAGCGGGGGGGTCCCCCACAGATACGCAGTATTTT. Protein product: CAWSVGLAGGSPTDTQYF.

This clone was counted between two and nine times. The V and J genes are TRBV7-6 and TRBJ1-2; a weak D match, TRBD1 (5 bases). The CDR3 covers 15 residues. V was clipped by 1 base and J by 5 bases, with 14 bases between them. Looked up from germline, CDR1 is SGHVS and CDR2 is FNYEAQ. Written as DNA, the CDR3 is TGTGCCAGCAGCTTAGATGGTGCGGGACTTTATGGCTACACCTTC. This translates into CASSLDGAGLYGYTF.

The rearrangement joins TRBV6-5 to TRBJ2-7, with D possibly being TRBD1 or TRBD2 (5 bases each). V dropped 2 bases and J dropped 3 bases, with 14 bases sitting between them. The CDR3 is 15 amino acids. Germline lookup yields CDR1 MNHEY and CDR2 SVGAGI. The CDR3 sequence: CASSYGGPGRYEQYF. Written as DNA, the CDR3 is TGTGCCAGCAGTTACGGTGGCCCGGGACGCTACGAGCAGTACTTC.

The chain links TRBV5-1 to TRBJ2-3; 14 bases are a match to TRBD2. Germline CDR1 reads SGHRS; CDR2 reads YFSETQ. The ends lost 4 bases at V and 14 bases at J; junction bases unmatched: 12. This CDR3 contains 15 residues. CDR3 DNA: TGCGCCAGCAGCACGGGACTAGCGGGGGCCGGTAGGTGGTATTTT. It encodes CASSTGLAGAGRWYF. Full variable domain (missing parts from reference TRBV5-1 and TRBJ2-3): KAGVTQTPRYLIKTRGQQVTLSCSPISGHRSVSWYQQTPGQGLQFLFEYFSETQRNKGNFPGRFSGRQFSNSRSEMNVSTLELGDSALYLCASSTGLAGAGRWYFGPGTRLTVL.

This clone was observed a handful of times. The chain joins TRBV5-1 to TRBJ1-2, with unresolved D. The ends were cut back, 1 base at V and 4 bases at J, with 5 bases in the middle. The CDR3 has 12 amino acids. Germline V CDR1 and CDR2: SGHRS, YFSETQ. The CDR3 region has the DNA TGCGCCAGCAGCTTGACGGCCTATGGCTACACCTTC. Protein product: CASSLTAYGYTF.

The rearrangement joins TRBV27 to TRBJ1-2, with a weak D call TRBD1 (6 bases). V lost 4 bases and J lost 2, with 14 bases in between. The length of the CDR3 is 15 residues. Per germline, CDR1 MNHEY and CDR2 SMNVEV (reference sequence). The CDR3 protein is CASSYSWDTNYGYTF. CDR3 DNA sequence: TGTGCCAGCAGTTATTCATGGGACACCAACTATGGCTACACCTTC.

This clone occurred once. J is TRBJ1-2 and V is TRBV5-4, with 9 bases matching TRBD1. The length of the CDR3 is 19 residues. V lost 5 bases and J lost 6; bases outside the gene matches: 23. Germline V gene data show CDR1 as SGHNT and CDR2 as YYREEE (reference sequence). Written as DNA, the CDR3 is TGTGCCAGCAGTCTGCCCCCTGGGACAGGGTCCGCTTTTAGGGATGGCTACACCTTC. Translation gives CASSLPPGTGSAFRDGYTF.

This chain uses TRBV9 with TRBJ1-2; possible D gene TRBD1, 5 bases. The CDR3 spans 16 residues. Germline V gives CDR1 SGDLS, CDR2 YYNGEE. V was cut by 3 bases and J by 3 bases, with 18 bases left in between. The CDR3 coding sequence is TGTGCCAGCAGCGCGAAATCCAGGGTCATGGACTATGGCTACACCTTC. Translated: CASSAKSRVMDYGYTF.

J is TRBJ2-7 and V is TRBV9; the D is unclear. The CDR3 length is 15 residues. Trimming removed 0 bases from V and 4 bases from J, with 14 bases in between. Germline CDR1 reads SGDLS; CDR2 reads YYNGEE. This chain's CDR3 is CASSVGLASSYEQYF. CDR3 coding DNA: TGTGCCAGCAGCGTAGGACTGGCTTCTAGTTACGAGCAGTACTTC. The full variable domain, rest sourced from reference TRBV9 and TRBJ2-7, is DSGVTQTPKHLITATGQRVTLRCSPRSGDLSVYWYQQSLDQGLQFLIQYYNGEERAKGNILERFSAQQFPDLHSELNLSSLELGDSALYFCASSVGLASSYEQYFGPGTRLTVT.

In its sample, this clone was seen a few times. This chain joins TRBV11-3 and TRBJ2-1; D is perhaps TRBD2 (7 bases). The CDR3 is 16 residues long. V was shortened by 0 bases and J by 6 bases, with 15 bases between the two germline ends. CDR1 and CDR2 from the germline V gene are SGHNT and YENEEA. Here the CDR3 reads CASSLDSGGAFNEQFF. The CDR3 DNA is TGTGCCAGCAGCTTAGATAGTGGGGGGGCCTTCAATGAGCAGTTCTTC.

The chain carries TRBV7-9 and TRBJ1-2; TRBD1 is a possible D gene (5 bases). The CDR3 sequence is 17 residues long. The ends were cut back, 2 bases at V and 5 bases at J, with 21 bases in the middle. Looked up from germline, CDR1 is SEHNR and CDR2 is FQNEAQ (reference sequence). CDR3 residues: CASSLPRGISEWYGYTF. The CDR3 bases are TGTGCCAGCAGCTTACCGAGGGGAATTAGTGAATGGTATGGCTACACCTTC.

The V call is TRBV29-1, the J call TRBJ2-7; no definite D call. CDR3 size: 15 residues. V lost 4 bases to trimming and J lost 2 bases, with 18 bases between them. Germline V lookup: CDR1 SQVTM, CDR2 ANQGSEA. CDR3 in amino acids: CSVGQPDYMPYEQYF. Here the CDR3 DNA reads TGCAGCGTTGGTCAGCCGGATTACATGCCCTACGAGCAGTACTTC.

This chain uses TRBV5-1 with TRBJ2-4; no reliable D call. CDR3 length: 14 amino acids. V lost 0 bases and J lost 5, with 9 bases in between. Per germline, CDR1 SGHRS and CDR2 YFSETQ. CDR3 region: CASSLGQAQNIQYF. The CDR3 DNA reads TGCGCCAGCAGCTTGGGGCAGGCTCAAAACATTCAGTACTTC.

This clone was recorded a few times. The CDR3: CASSLEGQGTHEQYF. DNA of the CDR3: TGTGCCAGCAGCTTGGAGGGACAGGGGACCCACGAGCAGTACTTC. This chain connects TRBV11-3 to TRBJ2-7, with 10 bases lining up with TRBD1. The length of the CDR3 is 15 residues. Germline V gene sequence: CDR1 SGHNT, CDR2 YENEEA. Trimming cost V 3 bases and J 5 bases; bases outside gene matches: 7.